The clone carrying this T cell receptor (beta chain) appeared many times. Its antigen remains unidentified. Germline CDR1 LGHDT, CDR2 YNNKEL (reference sequence). V lost 1 base and J 3 bases, leaving 12 bases between the germline ends. CDR3 length: 15 residues. These data come from a study of T cells in Graves' hyperthyroidism and ophthalmopathy. Overall study findings and caveats: Most thyroid clonotypes expanded above 0.001 appeared in blood too. Model output signaled ophthalmopathy a median 6.5 months ahead of onset.

Graves' hyperthyroidism was deemed stable absent ophthalmopathy progression within 18 months. The source material, RNA transcripts, was used to amplify TCR beta CDR3 regions. RT-PCR in the first round (using the HTBI primer set) targeted the TCR CDR3. TCRdb passed the multiplex PCR reads through MiXCR, listing each CDR3 protein once. The table includes around 560,000 distinct CDR3 sequences, over 15% detected once. This chain joins TRBV3-1 and TRBJ1-1; D ambiguous. The receptor's source is a woman aged 18-35 years with Graves' hyperthyroidism. The sample taken for sequencing was blood. This CDR3 reads CASSQVPPPYTEAFF. CDR3 coding DNA: TGTGCCAGCAGCCAAGTGCCCCCCCCCTACACTGAAGCTTTCTTT. The whole variable domain, filled in from reference TRBV3-1 and TRBJ1-1, reads DTAVSQTPKYLVTQMGNDKSIKCEQNLGHDTMYWYKQDSKKFLKIMFSYNNKELIINETVPNRFSPKSPDKAHLNLHINSLELGDSAVYFCASSQVPPPYTEAFFGQGTRLTVV.